Listed below are T cell receptor beta chains from one sample, sequenced in a study of breast tumors, draining lymph nodes, adjacent tissues. A single record per CDR3 protein comes from TCRdb applying MiXCR to the multiplex PCR reads. The sample shows fewer than 15,000 distinct CDR3 sequences, 47% of them seen only once. The sequencing sample was made of tumor-adjacent breast tissue. These receptors were collected from a female donor with breast cancer. Some clones in this sample may be carry-over from other donors' samples. The CDR3 runs from the conserved cysteine through the conserved F or W. D genes are given only for firm matches. Clone size is shown for a subset of rows, as once, few, many or a class of expanded clone.

j_call | v_call | d_call | clone_size | cdr3_nt | cdr3_aa
TRBJ2-5 | TRBV7-3 | . | many | TGTGCCAGCAGCTTAACGGCGGGGGCAGGGGATCGGGAGACCCAGTACTTC | CASSLTAGAGDRETQYF
TRBJ2-3 | TRBV7-2 | . | . | TGTGCCAGCAGCTCCTCTGTTACGCAGTATTTT | CASSSSVTQYF
TRBJ1-2 | TRBV20-1 | TRBD1 | once | TGCAGTGCCCCCGAGGACAGGGGAAGCTATGGCTACACCTTC | CSAPEDRGSYGYTF
TRBJ2-5 | TRBV5-6 | TRBD1 | . | TGTGCCAGCAGCAGCAGGGGGCGAGAGCCATACTTC | CASSSRGREPYF
TRBJ2-3 | TRBV11-1 | . | . | TGTGCCAGCAGCTTAGGTTCGGCAGGGGAGCGGACAGATACGCAGTATTTT | CASSLGSAGERTDTQYF
TRBJ1-1 | TRBV19 | . | . | TGTGCCAGTCAGGATACTGTTCCCTTGAACACTGAAGCTTTCTTT | CASQDTVPLNTEAFF
TRBJ1-6 | TRBV6-1 | . | . | TGTGCCAGCAGTCCGGGGCGCCCAGACCTCCACTTT | CASSPGRPDLHF
TRBJ1-3 | TRBV6-2/TRBV6-3 | . | medium-sized | TGTGCCAGCAGTTACGGAGGGGCTGGAAACACCATATATTTT | CASSYGGAGNTIYF
TRBJ2-3 | TRBV25-1 | . | many | TGTGCCAGCAGCCAGACCCGGGGAGATACGCAGTATTTT | CASSQTRGDTQYF
TRBJ2-1 | TRBV5-5 | . | once | TGTGCCAGCAGCTTGGTACACCACAATGAGCAGTTCTTC | CASSLVHHNEQFF
TRBJ2-1 | TRBV20-1 | . | . | TGCAGTGCTAGAGACTGGCTAGCCAACAATGAGCAGTTCTTC | CSARDWLANNEQFF
TRBJ2-1 | TRBV29-1 | TRBD1 | many | TGCAGCGTTGATCCGGACAGGGTCAATGAGCAGTTCTTC | CSVDPDRVNEQFF
TRBJ2-2 | TRBV29-1 | TRBD2 | many | TGCAGCGCACGGACTAGCGGGAGAGCTGGGGAGCTGTTTTTT | CSARTSGRAGELFF
TRBJ2-1 | TRBV20-1 | TRBD2 | . | TGCAGTGCTGGGGGGGGGTACAATGAGCAGTTCTTC | CSAGGGYNEQFF
TRBJ1-2 | TRBV29-1 | . | . | TGCAGCGCATCGGACAACTATGGCTACACCTTC | CSASDNYGYTF
TRBJ2-7 | TRBV6-2/TRBV6-3 | TRBD1 | many | TGTGCCAGCAGTCCGAACCGGGACAGCTCCTACGAGCAGTACTTC | CASSPNRDSSYEQYF
TRBJ2-7 | TRBV2 | . | medium-sized | TGTGCCAGCAGCGGGGGGCCGGCGCAGTACTTC | CASSGGPAQYF
TRBJ1-2 | TRBV2 | TRBD1 | once | TGTGCCAGCAAAGAGCCAGGGGGGGTCTATGGCTACACCTTC | CASKEPGGVYGYTF
TRBJ1-2 | TRBV14 | TRBD1 | once | TGTGCCAGCAGCCACGTGGGACAGATCGCCTATGGCTACACCTTC | CASSHVGQIAYGYTF
TRBJ1-2 | TRBV6-6 | . | many | TGTGCCAGCAGCTTGCGCGACCGAGCCCACTATGGCTACACCTTC | CASSLRDRAHYGYTF
TRBJ2-2 | TRBV27 | TRBD1 | many | TGTGCCAGCAGTTGGGACAGGGGCCCCGGGGAGCTGTTTTTT | CASSWDRGPGELFF
TRBJ1-2 | TRBV6-5 | TRBD1 | . | TGTGCCAGCAGAGACGGACAGGTCTATGGCTACACCTTC | CASRDGQVYGYTF
TRBJ2-1 | TRBV6-4 | . | many | TGTGCCAGCAGTGACTCGTTTGGGGGCAATGAGCAGTTCTTC | CASSDSFGGNEQFF
TRBJ2-5 | TRBV9 | TRBD1 | . | TGTGCCAGCAGCCCGCCGGGACAGCTCCTGATGACCCAGTACTTC | CASSPPGQLLMTQYF
TRBJ1-6 | TRBV20-1 | . | large | TGCAGTGCTAGAGTGCCCGGGGTCTCCTATAATTCACCCCTCCACTTT | CSARVPGVSYNSPLHF
TRBJ1-4 | TRBV29-1 | . | . | TGCAGCGTTGAAGGAGGGCCATCTAATGAAAAACTGTTTTTT | CSVEGGPSNEKLFF
TRBJ2-7 | TRBV9 | . | many | TGTGCCAGCAGCCCCAACAGCCACTACGAGCAGTACTTC | CASSPNSHYEQYF
TRBJ1-4 | TRBV11-2 | TRBD1 | many | TGTGCCAGCAGCCGGGACAGAAATGAAAAACTGTTTTTT | CASSRDRNEKLFF
TRBJ2-2 | TRBV29-1 | . | . | TGCAGCGTTGAAGAGGCGAGCAACAAACTGTTTTTT | CSVEEASNKLFF
TRBJ1-2 | TRBV29-1 | . | medium-sized | TGCAGCGTTGAAAGTACCGGCCAGGGCTATGGCTACACCTTC | CSVESTGQGYGYTF
TRBJ2-7 | TRBV20-1 | . | . | TGCAGTGCTCGTATCAGGGCAACCTACGAGCAGTACTTC | CSARIRATYEQYF
TRBJ2-1 | TRBV5-1 | TRBD1 | few | TGCGCCAGCAGCTTGGGGACAGGGAATTTCAATGAGCAGTTCTTC | CASSLGTGNFNEQFF
TRBJ2-5 | TRBV2 | TRBD1 | many | TGTGCCAGCGAGACGTGGCCCGGACAGGCCCAAGAGACCCAGTACTTC | CASETWPGQAQETQYF
TRBJ1-1 | TRBV19 | TRBD1 | . | TGTGCCAGTAGTATAAGACGAGGGACAGGGAAGACTGAAGCTTTCTTT | CASSIRRGTGKTEAFF